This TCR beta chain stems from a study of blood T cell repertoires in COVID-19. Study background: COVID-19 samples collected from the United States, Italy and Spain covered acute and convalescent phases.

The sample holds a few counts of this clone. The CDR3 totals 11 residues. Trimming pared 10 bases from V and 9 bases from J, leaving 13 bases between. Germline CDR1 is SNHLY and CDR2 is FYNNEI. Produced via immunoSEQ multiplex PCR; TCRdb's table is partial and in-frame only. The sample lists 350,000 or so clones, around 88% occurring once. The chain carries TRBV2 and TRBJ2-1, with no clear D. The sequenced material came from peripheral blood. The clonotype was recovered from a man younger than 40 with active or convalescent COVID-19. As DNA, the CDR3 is TGTGCCATTGACTCCCGAGGTGAGCAGTTCTTC. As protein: CAIDSRGEQFF. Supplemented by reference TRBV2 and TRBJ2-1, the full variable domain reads EPEVTQTPSHQVTQMGQEVILRCVPISNHLYFYWYRQILGQKVEFLVSFYNNEISEKSEIFDDQFSVERPDGSNFTLKIRSTKLEDSAMYFCAIDSRGEQFFGPGTRLTVL.